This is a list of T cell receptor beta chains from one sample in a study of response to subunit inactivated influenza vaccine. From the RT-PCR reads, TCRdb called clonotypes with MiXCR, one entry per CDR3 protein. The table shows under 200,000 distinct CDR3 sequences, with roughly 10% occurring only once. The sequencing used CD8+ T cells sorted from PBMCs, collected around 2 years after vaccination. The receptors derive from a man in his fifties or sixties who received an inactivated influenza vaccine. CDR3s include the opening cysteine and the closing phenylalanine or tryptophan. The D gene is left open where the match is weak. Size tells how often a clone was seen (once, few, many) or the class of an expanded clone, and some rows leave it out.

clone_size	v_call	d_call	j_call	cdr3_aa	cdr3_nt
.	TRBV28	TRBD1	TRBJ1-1	CASSLLTGFVAEAFF	TGTGCCAGCAGTTTATTGACAGGGTTTGTTGCTGAAGCTTTCTTT
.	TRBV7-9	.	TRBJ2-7	CASSLLSPPDEQYF	TGTGCCAGCAGCTTATTGTCCCCCCCCGACGAGCAGTACTTC
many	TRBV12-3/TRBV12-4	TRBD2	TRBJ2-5	CASSPGLAGLQETQYF	TGTGCCAGCAGCCCGGGACTAGCGGGGCTCCAAGAGACCCAGTACTTC
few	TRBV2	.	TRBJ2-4	CASSEAYSSAPRRGGGNIQYF	TGTGCCAGCAGTGAAGCGTATAGCTCCGCTCCCCGTAGGGGAGGTGGAAACATTCAGTACTTC
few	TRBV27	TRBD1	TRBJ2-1	CASSLTGQGWNNEQFF	TGTGCCAGCAGTTTGACGGGACAGGGATGGAACAATGAGCAGTTCTTC
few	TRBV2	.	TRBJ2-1	CAGGEGGYNEQFF	TGTGCCGGCGGCGAGGGGGGGTACAATGAGCAGTTCTTC
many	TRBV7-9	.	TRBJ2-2	CASSSDTGELFF	TGTGCCAGCAGCTCGGACACCGGGGAGCTGTTTTTT
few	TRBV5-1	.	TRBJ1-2	CASRLIVGDNYGYTF	TGCGCCAGCAGGTTGATTGTCGGAGACAACTATGGCTACACCTTC
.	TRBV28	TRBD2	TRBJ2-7	CASSSSGWGYEQYF	TGTGCCAGCAGTTCTAGCGGGTGGGGCTACGAGCAGTACTTC
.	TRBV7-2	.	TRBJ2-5	CASSWASGQETQYF	TGTGCCAGCAGTTGGGCCAGCGGGCAAGAGACCCAGTACTTC
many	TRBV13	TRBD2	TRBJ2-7	CASSPPGTSGHPFYEQYF	TGTGCCAGCAGCCCCCCCGGGACTAGCGGACACCCGTTCTACGAGCAGTACTTC
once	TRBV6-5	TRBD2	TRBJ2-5	CASSYSASGRKETQYF	TGTGCCAGCAGTTACTCGGCTAGCGGGAGGAAAGAGACCCAGTACTTC
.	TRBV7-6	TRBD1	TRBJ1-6	CASSLGSGGYNSPLHF	TGTGCCAGCAGCTTAGGTTCAGGGGGGTATAATTCACCCCTCCACTTT
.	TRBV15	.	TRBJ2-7	CATSREPGPYEQYF	TGTGCCACCAGCAGAGAACCGGGCCCCTACGAGCAGTACTTC
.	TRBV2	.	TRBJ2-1	CASQRLSYNEQFF	TGTGCCAGCCAGCGCCTCTCCTACAATGAGCAGTTCTTC
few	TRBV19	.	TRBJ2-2	CASSIRPSGAGELFF	TGTGCCAGTAGTATTCGGCCCTCGGGGGCCGGGGAGCTGTTTTTT
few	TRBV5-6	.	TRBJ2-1	CASSLERVQFF	TGTGCCAGCAGCTTGGAGCGAGTGCAGTTCTTC
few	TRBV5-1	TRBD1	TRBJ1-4	CASSYCPGDRGFIGEKLFF	TGCGCCAGCAGCTACTGCCCCGGGGACAGGGGATTTATTGGTGAAAAACTGTTTTTT
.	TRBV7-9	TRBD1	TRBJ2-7	CASRGQDYEQYF	TGTGCCAGCAGGGGACAGGACTACGAGCAGTACTTC
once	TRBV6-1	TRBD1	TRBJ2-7	CASSAMSGTGEGEQYF	TGTGCCAGCAGTGCGATGTCCGGGACAGGGGAAGGGGAGCAGTACTTC
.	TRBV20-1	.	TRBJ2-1	CSARLSSYNEQFF	TGCAGTGCTAGGCTCAGCTCCTACAATGAGCAGTTCTTC
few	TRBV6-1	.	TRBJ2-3	CASRETASTDTQYF	TGTGCCAGCAGGGAGACAGCTAGCACAGATACGCAGTATTTT
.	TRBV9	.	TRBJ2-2	CASSVEGGNGELFF	TGTGCCAGCAGCGTAGAAGGTGGAAACGGGGAGCTGTTTTTT
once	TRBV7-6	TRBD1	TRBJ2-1	CASSLGPGQEAEQFF	TGTGCCAGCAGCTTAGGTCCGGGACAGGAGGCTGAGCAGTTCTTC
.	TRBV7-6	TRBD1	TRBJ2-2	CASRPRTGGKNTGELFF	TGTGCCAGCAGGCCAAGGACAGGCGGAAAGAACACCGGGGAGCTGTTTTTT
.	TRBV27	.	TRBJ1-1	CASSRGRNTEAFF	TGTGCCAGCTCGCGCGGGAGGAACACTGAAGCTTTCTTT
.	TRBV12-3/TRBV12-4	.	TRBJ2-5	CASSQGSGNRETQYF	TGTGCCAGCAGCCAGGGGTCGGGGAATAGGGAGACCCAGTACTTC
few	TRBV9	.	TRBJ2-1	CASSAQGGSYNEQFF	TGTGCCAGCAGCGCCCAGGGGGGGTCCTACAATGAGCAGTTCTTC
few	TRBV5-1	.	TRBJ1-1	CASRSGVGTEAFF	TGCGCCAGCAGATCGGGGGTTGGCACTGAAGCTTTCTTT
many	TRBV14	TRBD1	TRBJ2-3	CASSPDRARITDTQYF	TGTGCCAGCAGCCCCGACAGGGCACGGATCACAGATACGCAGTATTTT
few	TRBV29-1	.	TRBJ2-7	CSVEDRGGGTYEQYF	TGCAGCGTTGAAGATCGGGGTGGGGGAACCTACGAGCAGTACTTC
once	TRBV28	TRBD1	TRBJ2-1	CASSPTGGPSYNEQFF	TGTGCCAGCAGTCCGACAGGGGGACCCTCCTACAATGAGCAGTTCTTC
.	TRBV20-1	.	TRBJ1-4	CSAKSRDINEKLFF	TGCAGTGCTAAGTCCCGGGACATAAATGAAAAACTGTTTTTT
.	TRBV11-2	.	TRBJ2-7	CASGPGEQYF	TGTGCCAGCGGCCCCGGGGAGCAGTACTTC